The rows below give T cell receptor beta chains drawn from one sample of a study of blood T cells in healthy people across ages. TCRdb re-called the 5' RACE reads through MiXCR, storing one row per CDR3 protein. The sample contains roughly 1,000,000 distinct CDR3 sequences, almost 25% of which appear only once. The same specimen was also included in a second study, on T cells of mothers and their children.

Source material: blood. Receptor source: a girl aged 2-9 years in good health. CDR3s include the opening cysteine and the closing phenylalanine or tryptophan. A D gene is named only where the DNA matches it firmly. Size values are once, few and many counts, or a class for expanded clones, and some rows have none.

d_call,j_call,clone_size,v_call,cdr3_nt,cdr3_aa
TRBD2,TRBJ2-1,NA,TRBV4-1,TGCGCCAGCGGCCAGGAGCTAGCGGATATCTACAATGAGCAGTTCTTC,CASGQELADIYNEQFF
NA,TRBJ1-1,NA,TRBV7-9,TGTGCCAGCAGCCCGAGACATACTGAAGCTTTCTTT,CASSPRHTEAFF
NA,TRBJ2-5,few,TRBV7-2,TGTGCCAGCAGGCCGCCGTGGGGGACCCAGTACTTC,CASRPPWGTQYF
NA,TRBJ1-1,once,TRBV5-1,TGCGCCAGCAGCTTGGACAGGCCCGGGGACGGGACTGAAGCTTTCTTT,CASSLDRPGDGTEAFF
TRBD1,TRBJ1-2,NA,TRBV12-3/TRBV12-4,TGTGCCAGCGGCCCGACAGGGTGGTATGGCTACACCTTC,CASGPTGWYGYTF
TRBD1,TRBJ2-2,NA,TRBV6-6,TGTGCCAGCAGGGGACAGCCGGGCGGGGAGCTGTTTTTT,CASRGQPGGELFF
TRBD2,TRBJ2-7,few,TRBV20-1,TGCAGTGCTAGACCTAGCGGATCCTACGAGCAGTACTTC,CSARPSGSYEQYF
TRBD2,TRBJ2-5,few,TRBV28,TGTGCCAGCACCTCCAGACTAGCGGGTGCTAGGGGGGAGACCCAGTACTTC,CASTSRLAGARGETQYF
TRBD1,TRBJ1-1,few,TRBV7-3,TGTGCCAGCAGCTTGTATGGGACAGCTAACACTGAAGCTTTCTTT,CASSLYGTANTEAFF
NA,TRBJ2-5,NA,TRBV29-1,TGCAGCGTTTCCTCCAGGACCTCCTACGAGCAGCACTTC,CSVSSRTSYEQHF
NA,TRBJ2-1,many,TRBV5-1,TGCGCCAGCAGCTTGTTAGAGACCTACAATGAGCAGTTCTTC,CASSLLETYNEQFF
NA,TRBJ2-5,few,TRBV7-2,TGTGCCAGCAGCTTAGTGGCGGGTCCGGGGACCCAGTACTTC,CASSLVAGPGTQYF
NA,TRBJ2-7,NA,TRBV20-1,TGCAGTGCCACCCTCTTTCGGGGAACCTACGAGCAGTACTTC,CSATLFRGTYEQYF
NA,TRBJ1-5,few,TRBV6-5,TGTGCCAGCAGTTACTCGATAGGTATAGATACGCATTTT,CASSYSIGIDTHF
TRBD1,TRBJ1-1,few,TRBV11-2,TGTGCCAGCAGCTTAACAGGGGATTTCGGTAAGGCTGAAGCTTTCTTT,CASSLTGDFGKAEAFF
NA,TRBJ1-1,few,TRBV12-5,TGTGCTAGTGGTTCCCCATGGGAGCTAAGAGGCACTGAAGCTTTCTTT,CASGSPWELRGTEAFF
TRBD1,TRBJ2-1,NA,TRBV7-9,TGTGCCAGCAGCTCCTACCCGGACAGGTCCCACAATGAGCAGTTCTTC,CASSSYPDRSHNEQFF
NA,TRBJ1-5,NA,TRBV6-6,TGTGCCAGCAGCAAGGTAGGAGATCAGCCCCAGCATTTT,CASSKVGDQPQHF
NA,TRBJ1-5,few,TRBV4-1,TGCGCCAGCAGCCAAGGACTGTTTGGTCAGCCCCAGCATTTT,CASSQGLFGQPQHF
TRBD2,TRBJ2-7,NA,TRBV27,TGTGCCAGCAGTTTTCGGCTAGCGGGAGGTCAACGACACGAGCAGTACTTC,CASSFRLAGGQRHEQYF
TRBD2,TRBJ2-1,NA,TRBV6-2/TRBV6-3,TGTGCCGGCAGTTTACTAGCGGGGATCTACAATGAGCAGTTCTTC,CAGSLLAGIYNEQFF
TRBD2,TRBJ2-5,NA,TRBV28,TGTGCCAGCAGTTTTCCCCGGGGGGGGCTGGAGACCCAGTACTTC,CASSFPRGGLETQYF
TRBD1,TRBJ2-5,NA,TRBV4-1,TGCGCCAGCAGCCAAGACTCGACAGGGCCGGAAGAGACCCAGTACTTC,CASSQDSTGPEETQYF
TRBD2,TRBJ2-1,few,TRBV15,TGTGCCACCAGCCCCCTTCCAGTGGAGGGAGGGAGCTCCTACAATGAGCAGTTCTTC,CATSPLPVEGGSSYNEQFF
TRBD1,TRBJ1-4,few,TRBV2,TGTGCCAGCGGGTGGACAGGGCTTAATGAAAAACTGTTTTTT,CASGWTGLNEKLFF
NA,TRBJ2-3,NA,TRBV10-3,TGTGCCATCAGTGATGCCGGTCACTTCACAGATACGCAGTATTTT,CAISDAGHFTDTQYF
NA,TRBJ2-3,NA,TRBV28,TGTGCCAGCAAGGCAGATACGCAGTATTTT,CASKADTQYF
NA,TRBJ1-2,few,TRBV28,TGTGCCAGCAGGGGCGGGGCCGTGGCCTATGGCTACACCTTC,CASRGGAVAYGYTF
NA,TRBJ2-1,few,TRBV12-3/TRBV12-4,TGTGCCAGCAGTTGGTTGTCGGAGCAGTTCTTC,CASSWLSEQFF